Below, 9 T cell receptor beta chains from the same sample are listed, as sequenced in a study of T cell changes during pregnancy in multiple sclerosis. Assay used: immunoSEQ multiplex PCR; TCRdb lists only in-frame clones, some missing. The repertoire holds 75,000 to 100,000 clones, with 90% as singletons. Sequenced here: peripheral blood, sampled in the second trimester of pregnancy. Source of these receptors: a female donor in good health, enrolled as a control in a pregnancy study.

V usage is TRBV6-1 and J usage is TRBJ2-7; perhaps TRBD1 as D (5 bases). Germline V gives CDR1 MNHNS, CDR2 SASEGT. The CDR3 consists of 16 residues. Trimming pared 1 base from V and 6 bases from J, leaving 19 bases between. The CDR3 DNA sequence: TGTGCCAGCAGTGAAGAGGGGCTTATAGGTCCCTCCGAGCAGTACTTC. Translation gives CASSEEGLIGPSEQYF.

The chain employs TRBV28 and TRBJ2-4; a weak D match, TRBD2 (5 bases). Germline CDR1 MDHEN, CDR2 SYDVKM. This CDR3 spans 16 amino acids. The V gene lost 1 base and the J gene lost 3 bases, with 13 bases spanning the gap. CDR3: CASSLSPGVVKNIQYF. In DNA, the CDR3 is TGTGCCAGCAGTTTATCCCCCGGGGTGGTCAAAAACATTCAGTACTTC.

The rearrangement links TRBV29-1 to TRBJ2-7, with D tentatively TRBD2 (6 bases). Trimming removed 6 bases at V and 7 bases at J, with 16 bases between. Germline lookup yields CDR1 SQVTM and CDR2 ANQGSEA. This CDR3 has 12 amino acids. The CDR3 protein is CSVGTLIREQYF. CDR3 bases: TGCAGCGTGGGGACTCTTATTCGGGAGCAGTACTTC.

The gene calls are TRBV7-6 and TRBJ1-1, with D uncertain. Trimming took off 1 base at V and 5 bases at J, with 8 bases between the two ends. CDR1 is SGHVS, CDR2 FNYEAQ, per germline. This CDR3 region has 13 residues. The CDR3 reads CASSLELRTEAFF. The CDR3 coding sequence is TGTGCCAGCAGCTTAGAACTACGGACTGAAGCTTTCTTT.

V is TRBV6-4 and J is TRBJ2-3; possible D gene TRBD1, 5 bases. This CDR3 is built from 15 residues. The germline gives CDR1 MRHNA, CDR2 SNTAGT. V was trimmed by 4 bases and J by 0 bases, leaving 11 bases between them. CDR3 DNA: TGTGCCAGCAGTGCCCAGGGTGGTAGCACAGATACGCAGTATTTT. Its translation: CASSAQGGSTDTQYF.

This chain links TRBV28 with TRBJ2-5, with D hard to call. Trimming took 4 bases from V and 5 from J, leaving 11 bases between them. CDR1 is MDHEN and CDR2 is SYDVKM in the germline V gene. This CDR3 has 13 amino acids. The CDR3 DNA is TGTGCCAGCAGTTCGAGTCCCATGGAGACCCAGTACTTC. Protein product: CASSSSPMETQYF.

The V and J genes are TRBV15 and TRBJ2-3; D gene ambiguous. The germline V and J ends were trimmed by 3 bases and 5 bases, with 9 bases remaining between them. CDR1 and CDR2 from the germline V gene are LNHNV and YYDKDF (reference sequence). The CDR3 consists of 13 residues. The CDR3 sequence is CATSSLSQDTQYF. The CDR3 nucleotides are TGTGCCACCAGCAGCCTTAGTCAAGATACGCAGTATTTT. Based on the CDR3 plus reference TRBV15 and TRBJ2-3, the full variable domain is DAMVIQNPRYQVTQFGKPVTLSCSQTLNHNVMYWYQQKSSQAPKLLFHYYDKDFNNEADTPDNFQSRRPNTSFCFLDIRSPGLGDTAMYLCATSSLSQDTQYFGPGTRLTVL.

The chain carries TRBV25-1 and TRBJ1-2; 8 nucleotides align to TRBD1. Germline CDR1 is MGHDK and CDR2 is SYGVNS. V trimming: 1 base; J trimming: 8 bases; junction bases outside the gene matches: 6. This CDR3 comprises 14 residues. The CDR3 loop is CASSEWQGAGGYTF. CDR3 nucleotides: TGTGCCAGCAGTGAATGGCAGGGGGCGGGGGGCTACACCTTC.

This chain links TRBV18 with TRBJ1-5; tentative D call: TRBD1 (5 bases). The length of the CDR3 is 15 residues. Germline V gives CDR1 KGHSH, CDR2 LQKENI. V was cut by 3 bases and J by 0 bases, with 9 bases left in between. The CDR3 region has the DNA TGTGCCAGCTCACCCGCAGGGTATAGCAATCAGCCCCAGCATTTT. Protein product: CASSPAGYSNQPQHF. The whole variable domain, remainder taken from reference TRBV18 and TRBJ1-5, is NAGVMQNPRHLVRRRGQEARLRCSPMKGHSHVYWYRQLPEEGLKFMVYLQKENIIDESGMPKERFSAEFPKEGPSILRIQQVVRGDSAAYFCASSPAGYSNQPQHFGDGTRLSIL.